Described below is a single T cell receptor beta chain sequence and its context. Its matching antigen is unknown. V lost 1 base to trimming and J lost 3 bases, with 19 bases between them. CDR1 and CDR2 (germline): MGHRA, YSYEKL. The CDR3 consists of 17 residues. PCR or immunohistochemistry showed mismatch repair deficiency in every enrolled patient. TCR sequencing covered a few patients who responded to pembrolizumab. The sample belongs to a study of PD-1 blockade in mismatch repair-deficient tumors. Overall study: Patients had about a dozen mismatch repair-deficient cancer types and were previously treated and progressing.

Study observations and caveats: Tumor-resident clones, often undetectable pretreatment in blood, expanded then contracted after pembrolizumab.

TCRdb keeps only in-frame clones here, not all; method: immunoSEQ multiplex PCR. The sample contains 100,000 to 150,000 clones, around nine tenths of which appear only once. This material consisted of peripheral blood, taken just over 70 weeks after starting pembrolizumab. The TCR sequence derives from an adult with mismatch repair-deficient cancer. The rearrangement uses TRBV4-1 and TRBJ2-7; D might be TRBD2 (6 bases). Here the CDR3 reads CASSQGGLGTLSYEQYF. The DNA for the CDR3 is TGCGCCAGCAGCCAAGGGGGCCTCGGGACTCTGAGCTACGAGCAGTACTTC.